One TCR beta chain is described in this entry. What it binds is not known. What was amplified from RNA transcripts were TCR beta CDR3 regions. HTBI primers were used for first-round RT-PCR of the TCR CDR3. TCRdb reanalysed the multiplex PCR reads using MiXCR and keeps one entry per CDR3 protein. Seen here are hundreds of thousands of distinct CDR3 sequences, 45% observed once, and the top ten hold under 8.5%. Diagnostic decisions used clinical symptoms, serum thyroxine and TRAb, thyroid ultrasound and orbital computed tomography. V lost 3 bases and J 2 bases, leaving 11 bases between the germline ends. The CDR3 sequence is 14 residues long. From germline, CDR1 is SGHRS and CDR2 YFSETQ. The data stem from a study of T cells in Graves' hyperthyroidism and ophthalmopathy. Findings and limits, study-wide: Most clonotypes expanded in thyroid above 0.001 were likewise present in blood. A model of 13 V-J features distinguished ophthalmopathy from stable hyperthyroidism.

This sequence joins TRBV5-1 and TRBJ1-1; D remains unclear. Sequenced: peripheral blood or thyroid tissue (not recorded which). The receptor was derived from an adult man with Graves' disease, either hyperthyroidism or ophthalmopathy (not recorded which). CDR3 residues: CASSYQDHNTEAFF. Here the CDR3 DNA reads TGCGCCAGCAGCTACCAGGACCATAACACTGAAGCTTTCTTT.